This TCR beta chain is from a study of naive and memory T cell subsets. Study-level results: Potentially, T cell activation and differentiation skew this RNA-based measurement.

The germline gives CDR1 SNHLY, CDR2 FYNNEI. This CDR3 contains 15 residues. The V segment lost 7 bases and the J segment 6 bases; nucleotides outside the gene matches: 10. This clonotype was seen many times. Its antigen is unknown. TCR cDNA received a 3' ligated oligonucleotide that carried a UMI. Input was roughly 1 to 1,100 ng of DNase-treated total RNA without cell sorting. Amplification of ligated cDNA took four PCR rounds with SP2 and nested alpha and beta constant primers. For blood and skin samples, reverse transcription used TCR alpha and beta constant primers. TCRdb itself ran the 5' RACE reads through MiXCR, one entry per CDR3 protein. The data contain tens of thousands of distinct CDR3 sequences, around 7.3% of them singletons.

The chain is built from TRBV2 and TRBJ2-1; 9 nucleotides align to TRBD2. This TCR came from a male donor in good health. CDR3 nucleotide sequence: TGTGCCAGCAAGTTAGGGCGGGAGGGCCGCAATGAGCAGTTCTTC. This encodes CASKLGREGRNEQFF. Supplemented by reference TRBV2 and TRBJ2-1, the full variable domain reads EPEVTQTPSHQVTQMGQEVILRCVPISNHLYFYWYRQILGQKVEFLVSFYNNEISEKSEIFDDQFSVERPDGSNFTLKIRSTKLEDSAMYFCASKLGREGRNEQFFGPGTRLTVL.